The TCR beta chain described here comes from a study of CD8 T cells in ankylosing spondylitis. Via MiXCR, TCRdb re-called the 5' RACE reads, giving one row per CDR3 protein. The table records 250,000 or so distinct CDR3 sequences, approximately 11% of them present only once. Looked up from germline, CDR1 is MNHNS and CDR2 is SASEGT. This CDR3 contains 14 residues. Germline trimming cut 5 bases from V and 1 base from J; bases unmatched to any gene: 1. This clonotype was recorded many times. Sequencing was done on a sample of blood, either unsorted or a sorted T cell fraction (not recorded which). This clonotype was obtained from a male donor with ankylosing spondylitis or in good health (not recorded which). The gene calls are TRBV6-1 and TRBJ2-7; TRBD2 aligns across 11 bases. As DNA, the CDR3 is TGTGCCAGCAGTATAGCGGGGGGGTCCTACGAGCAGTACTTC. Protein product: CASSIAGGSYEQYF.